This T cell receptor (beta chain) is from a study of OX40 agonist ivuxolimab in advanced cancers. Regarding the research as a whole: Ivuxolimab was an agonistic, fully human IgG2 monoclonal antibody directed against OX40 (CD134), a costimulatory receptor. Intravenous ivuxolimab was administered to patients every 2 weeks at six dose levels: 0.01, 0.1, 0.3, 1.5, 3 and 10 mg/kg. Of the roughly 51 patients in dose escalation, around 20 had hepatocellular carcinoma, some 15 had melanoma, 9 had renal cell carcinoma and 9 had head and neck cancer. In the dose-escalation cohort, roughly 80% of patients were male, and the mean age was approximately 64 years, with a range of about 23 to 85. Prior anti-PD-1, anti-PD-L1 or anti-CTLA-4 therapy was permitted, and checkpoint inhibitors had been received by less than 45% of dose-escalation patients. Three dose-escalation patients achieved partial responses, one with hepatocellular carcinoma and two with cutaneous melanoma. The point of sequencing TCRbeta in the periphery was to test whether ivuxolimab changed TCR sequence diversity and drove clonal T-cell expansion. The monotherapy dose-escalation portion (N ≈ 50 patients) of the phase I ivuxolimab trial is reported in the paper.

Trimming removed 0 bases from V and 0 bases from J, leaving 6 bases between the germline ends. CDR1 and CDR2 were assigned from the germline V gene as MNHEY and SVGAGI. From cysteine to phenylalanine, the CDR3 is 14 amino acids long. Left in the record is the CDR3 DNA by itself, 42 bases read in frame from the first base. Patients with autoimmune disease history or receiving systemic immunosuppression were excluded from the trial. Peripheral blood for TCR sequencing was collected from all dose cohorts at baseline, on cycle 4 day 1, and on cycle 7 day 1. Samples came from an open-label, multicenter, first-in-human phase I dose-escalation trial of ivuxolimab. The trial enrolled adults with locally advanced or metastatic head and neck squamous cell, hepatocellular, melanoma or renal cell carcinoma. Before TCR sequencing, CD4+ T cells and CD8+ T cells from peripheral blood were sorted into separate populations.

Genomic DNA was isolated from the sorted cells so that the TCRbeta CDR3 region could be sequenced. TCRbeta CDR3 regions were sequenced using the immunoSEQ Assay. Drawn from immuneACCESS, this table holds only the in-frame rearrangements with V and J called that TCRdb kept. Clones are partly lost; checked studies trace under half to an unresolved V gene and leave the rest unexplained. The sample has roughly 42,000 clones on record, 91% of them singletons. The ten top clones hold around 28% of the sample. On this clone: Its antigen is not yet known. The record has no base qualities; no much larger clone is one base away. Other DNA sequences in this sample translate to the same CDR3.

Beyond this particular receptor, the publication reports: Partial responders in the 0.1-3.0 mg/kg groups had among the lowest normalized peripheral clonal expansion, especially among CD8+ T cells. The antigen specificity of the peripheral T cells that underwent clonal expansion was not determined. On average, CD8+ T cells showed more expanded clones than CD4+ T cells after ivuxolimab. Low levels of normalized T-cell clonal expansion were also shown by some nonresponding patients. Clonal expansion of both CD4+ and CD8+ blood T cells was observed from baseline to week 6 at doses 0.1 to 3.0 mg/kg.

This sequence was found in an adult with an advanced solid tumor such as melanoma, head and neck, liver or kidney cancer. Sequenced here: CD4+ or CD8+ T cells sorted from blood, sampled in a trial of the OX40 agonist ivuxolimab. The chain is assembled from TRBV6-5 and TRBJ2-7; no D segment can be confidently identified. The CDR3 region has the sequence CASSYSASSYEQYF. The nucleotide sequence is TGTGCCAGCAGTTACTCAGCCAGCTCCTACGAGCAGTACTTC.